Listed below are T cell receptor beta chains from one sample, sequenced in a study of T cell responses to AZD1222 COVID-19 vaccine. Data came from immunoSEQ multiplex PCR; TCRdb stores just in-frame clones and leaves some out. The sample yields roughly 150,000 clones, approximately 91% seen once. The material was peripheral blood, obtained on day 0 of AZD1222 vaccination. These receptors were obtained from an adult in good health. Both conserved end residues are part of each CDR3. A D gene is named only where the DNA matches it firmly.

d_call	v_call	j_call	cdr3_aa
.	TRBV18	TRBJ2-1	CASSPTLNGDNEQFF
TRBD1	TRBV30	TRBJ1-2	CAWQGGQHGYTF
TRBD1	TRBV6-5	TRBJ2-7	CASSSGQGLEQYF
.	TRBV15	TRBJ1-1	CATSRDYGNTEAFF
.	TRBV6-5	TRBJ1-6	CASSPTGSPLHF
.	TRBV2	TRBJ2-5	CASRQDQETQYF
.	TRBV7-9	TRBJ2-7	CASSLAQSFYEQYF
.	TRBV5-6	TRBJ1-4	CASSPGRGGEKLFF
.	TRBV19	TRBJ1-2	CASRMDRILGYTF
.	TRBV6-6	TRBJ2-7	CASSYSSSGRPYEQYF
TRBD1	TRBV28	TRBJ1-5	CASSTDRESNQPQHF
.	TRBV11-2	TRBJ1-4	CASSLRIRVEEKLFF
TRBD2	TRBV6-2/TRBV6-3	TRBJ2-1	CASSLMGLAGYNEQFF
.	TRBV24-1	TRBJ2-2	CATSEGIGLTTGELFF
TRBD1	TRBV3-1/TRBV3-2	TRBJ1-2	CASRPTGRDYGYTF
.	TRBV10-3	TRBJ1-4	CAISDPLIAAEKLFF
TRBD1	TRBV19	TRBJ2-3	CASSTRTGGADTQYF
.	TRBV5-1	TRBJ1-2	CASSDSYGYTF
.	TRBV11-2	TRBJ1-1	CASSPPTGATEAFF
.	TRBV11-3	TRBJ2-3	CASSLDRVTQYF
TRBD1	TRBV7-2	TRBJ1-2	CASSLGLWGTGRDYGYTF
.	TRBV19	TRBJ1-1	CASSSPPGGTEAFF
.	TRBV18	TRBJ1-1	CASSPRGGPGTEAFF
.	TRBV5-8	TRBJ2-2	CASSLVGATLYTGELFF
.	TRBV4-2	TRBJ1-1	CASSQALRNTEAFF
TRBD1	TRBV5-1	TRBJ2-3	CASHRDRAGTDTQYF
.	TRBV28	TRBJ1-4	CASSFGQGRGEKLFF
TRBD1	TRBV5-5	TRBJ2-2	CASTERQGQNTGELFF
TRBD1	TRBV10-3	TRBJ2-7	CAISESGQGALGQYF
.	TRBV11-2	TRBJ2-5	CASSFRIQETQYF
.	TRBV30	TRBJ1-1	CAWTTLTEAFF
.	TRBV28	TRBJ1-5	CASSYGASNQPQHF
.	TRBV11-3	TRBJ1-5	CASSHRVSNQPQHF
.	TRBV24-1	TRBJ2-5	CATSDAGELRETQYF
.	TRBV5-5	TRBJ1-4	CASSPGPGREKLFF
.	TRBV12-5	TRBJ1-5	CASARTAQPQHF
.	TRBV12-3/TRBV12-4	TRBJ1-2	CASSLGYDGYTF
.	TRBV7-2	TRBJ1-5	CASSSSSAGNQPQHF
TRBD2	TRBV4-2	TRBJ2-1	CASSHLAGGYNEQFF
TRBD1	TRBV4-1	TRBJ2-7	CASSQDQGARSYEQYF
TRBD2	TRBV6-2/TRBV6-3	TRBJ2-7	CASSYRLAGETEQYF
.	TRBV5-1	TRBJ2-2	CASNPPGGSADTGELFF
.	TRBV12-5	TRBJ2-5	CASGPGGDAAQYF
.	TRBV9	TRBJ1-1	CASSVVGAEAFF
.	TRBV19	TRBJ2-7	CASTEGYTYEQYF
TRBD2	TRBV7-6	TRBJ2-1	CASSNLAGGAYNEQFF
.	TRBV18	TRBJ2-7	CASSSILAESSYEQYF
TRBD2	TRBV30	TRBJ2-7	CAWSFSTSGSFRSYEQYF
TRBD1	TRBV2	TRBJ1-5	CASSLPLGTVNQPQHF
.	TRBV27	TRBJ1-1	CASSLNLNTEAFF
TRBD2	TRBV25-1	TRBJ2-7	CASGGGEQYF
.	TRBV7-2	TRBJ1-1	CASSPQRPLGRNTEAFF
.	TRBV2	TRBJ2-4	CASSERGTTTNIQYF
.	TRBV6-5	TRBJ1-2	CASRSGGFAIDGYTF
TRBD1	TRBV7-2	TRBJ1-1	CASSRQGGGTEAFF
.	TRBV10-3	TRBJ1-6	CAISESYNSPLHF
.	TRBV30	TRBJ2-2	CAWRPGQLNTGELFF
TRBD2	TRBV5-1	TRBJ2-1	CASGGGEYNEQFF
.	TRBV11-1	TRBJ1-2	CASSLGDGPNYGYTF
.	TRBV19	TRBJ2-3	CASSIGSGSTDTQYF